The 6 T cell receptor beta chains below all came from one sample that was sequenced in a study of cytomegalovirus exposure and HLA in healthy donors. In the PCR, 60 Vbeta and 13 Jbeta primers were used. Sequencing was performed with immunoSEQ multiplex PCR; in TCRdb, only in-frame clones are kept and a portion is missing. The record lists 60,000 to 70,000 clones, of which the ten most abundant hold approximately 16%. Sequenced sample: PBMCs. These receptors came from a boy between 5 and 17 years old in good health and CMV-seronegative.

The rearrangement links TRBV28 to TRBJ1-2; a weak D match, TRBD1 (6 bases). The germline V gene encodes CDR1 MDHEN and CDR2 SYDVKM. V lost 2 bases to trimming and J lost 4 bases, with 14 bases between them. The CDR3 totals 15 residues. The CDR3 loop is CASSLPGQPIYGYTF. The CDR3 DNA follows: TGTGCCAGCAGTTTACCCGGACAGCCTATCTATGGCTACACCTTC.

The gene calls are TRBV11-2 and TRBJ1-2, with 9 bases identical to TRBD1. J lost 5 bases, V lost 5 bases, and 9 bases had no gene match. The V gene's germline CDR1 is SGHAT and CDR2 FQNNGV. The CDR3 loop spans 15 amino acids. CDR3 coding DNA: TGTGCCAGCAGCGCACCTACAGGGGGCAGATATGGCTACACCTTC. It translates to CASSAPTGGRYGYTF.

The chain employs TRBV30 and TRBJ1-2; D is ambiguous. The germline gives CDR1 GTSNPN, CDR2 SVGIG (reference sequence). The CDR3 is 12 amino acids. Trimming removed 3 bases from V and 7 bases from J, with 12 bases in between. DNA for the CDR3: TGTGCCTGGAGCCTTACTAGTGCTGGCTACACCTTC. Residues: CAWSLTSAGYTF.

CDR3 sequence: CARSTGDSGNTIYF. For the CDR3, the DNA is TGTGCCAGATCTACAGGGGATAGTGGAAACACCATATATTTT. The V and J genes are TRBV2 and TRBJ1-3; 7 nucleotides align to TRBD1. V lost 9 bases to trimming and J lost 3 bases; unmatched junction nucleotides: 8. CDR3 length: 14 amino acids. Germline-derived CDR1 and CDR2 are SNHLY and FYNNEI.

The genes are TRBV19 and TRBJ2-2; 10 bases agree with TRBD1. Trimming at V came to 6 bases and at J to 3 bases, leaving 13 bases not matched to a gene. The germline gives CDR1 LNHDA, CDR2 SQIVND (reference sequence). The CDR3 is 18 amino acids. The CDR3 spells CASRISPGQGGYTGELFF. CDR3 DNA sequence: TGTGCCAGTAGAATTTCCCCCGGACAGGGGGGCTACACCGGGGAGCTGTTTTTT.

On this clone: No DNA is shown, since the ends of the CDR3 on it are uncertain; the CDR3 is the one TCRdb lists. The chain joins TRBV7-8 to TRBJ2-7; the table's D call of TRBD2 was not tested on the DNA. Per the germline V gene, CDR1 is SGHVS and CDR2 is FQNEAQ. The CDR3 has 13 amino acids, counting both end residues. CDR3 in amino acids: CASSYVGSGSEYF.